Sequencing of this T cell receptor (beta chain) was carried out in a study of blood T cell repertoires in COVID-19. Looking at the study overall: Sites across the United States, Italy and Spain contributed samples from acute and convalescent COVID-19. T cells, B-cell-depleted T cells, or PBMCs provided the cDNA or gDNA that served as material.

Produced via immunoSEQ multiplex PCR; TCRdb's table is partial and in-frame only. The table records about 160,000 clones, roughly four fifths of them present only once. The V gene's germline CDR1 is LGHNA and CDR2 YNFKEQ. The V gene end was trimmed by 0 bases and the J gene end by 2 bases; junction bases not matched to a gene: 5. This CDR3 has 18 residues. V is TRBV4-2 and J is TRBJ2-6; TRBD1 aligns across 9 bases. Sample: peripheral blood. The clonotype originates from a man aged 55 to 70 with active or convalescent COVID-19. The CDR3 DNA is TGTGCCAGCAGCCAAGATTCGGGACAGGGAACTGGGGCCAACGTCCTGACTTTC. Protein product: CASSQDSGQGTGANVLTF.